This T cell receptor delta chain is from a study of gamma-delta chains in newborns, infants, children. CDR1 and CDR2 from the germline V gene are TSWWSYY and QGS. The CDR3 is made up of 20 amino acids. V gave up 8 bases and J gave up 0 bases, with 31 bases separating them. TCRdb fed the reads into CATT to redo clone calling. The sample contains roughly 4,000 delta-chain clones, around 37% of which appear only once. This clone was seen a handful of times. The sample has other DNA sequences that encode this CDR3 too. The source of this sequence is a child who received the measles vaccine. The chain couples TRDV1 to TRDJ1; TRDD3 is a possible D gene (9 bases). The sequencing input was blood. The CDR3 DNA reads TGTGCTCTTAGGACCTCTTCCTACCCACTACTGGGGGACTACACCGATAAACTCATCTTT. It translates to CALRTSSYPLLGDYTDKLIF.